These T cell receptor beta chains were read from a single sample in a study of T-cell memory formation after mild COVID-19. TCRdb redid the calling of the 5' RACE reads with MiXCR, one entry per CDR3 protein. Seen here are under 450,000 distinct CDR3 sequences, about 15% observed once, and the top ten hold 20% to 25%. The specimen was PBMCs or a T cell subset sorted from them (not recorded which). The receptor set was obtained from a man aged 18 to 30 who had mild COVID-19 (a few samples of this study predate the infection). Cell type and time point are not known. CDR3s include the opening cysteine and the closing phenylalanine or tryptophan. The D gene is left open where the match is weak. Part of the rows lack a size; the others show once, few, many or a class for expanded clones.

>TRBV2|-|-|TRBJ2-1
TGTGCCAGCAGTAGCGGGCCCCCCCCCAACAATGAGCAGTTCTTC
CASSSGPPPNNEQFF
>TRBV20-1|few|-|TRBJ2-3
TGCAGTGCCCACAGACTAGCAGATACGCAGTATTTT
CSAHRLADTQYF
>TRBV6-5|many|-|TRBJ1-1
TGTGCCAGCAACACGCCCGGTACGAAGGAAGCTTTCTTT
CASNTPGTKEAFF
>TRBV29-1|few|-|TRBJ2-5
TGCAGCGGGATCCTGGAGACCCAGTACTTC
CSGILETQYF
>TRBV7-2|-|-|TRBJ1-5
TGTGCCAGCAGCTTAGGGCTCAGCAATCAGCCCCAGCATTTT
CASSLGLSNQPQHF
>TRBV5-1|-|TRBD2|TRBJ2-7
TGCGCCAGCAGCTCCGGGGGGTTCTCCTACGAGCAGTACTTC
CASSSGGFSYEQYF
>TRBV20-1|few|TRBD2|TRBJ2-5
TGCAGTGCTCGCCACCCACTAGCGGCGACTGAAGAGACCCAGTACTTC
CSARHPLAATEETQYF
>TRBV11-2|-|TRBD2|TRBJ2-3
TGTGCCAGCAGCCCCCGACTAGCACCCGATACGCAGTATTTT
CASSPRLAPDTQYF
>TRBV18|-|-|TRBJ2-6
TGTGCCAGCCTCAACCCGGGGATCTCTAAGGGGGCCAACGTCCTGACTTTC
CASLNPGISKGANVLTF
>TRBV7-3|many|-|TRBJ1-1
TGTGCCAGCAGCCCAACACGGAACACTGAAGCTTTCTTT
CASSPTRNTEAFF
>TRBV30|many|-|TRBJ2-1
TGTGCCTGGGGAAGCGGCTACTACAATGAGCAGTTCTTC
CAWGSGYYNEQFF
>TRBV3-1|few|-|TRBJ1-2
TGTGCCAGCAGCGAGAGGACAGAGTATGGCTACACCTTC
CASSERTEYGYTF
>TRBV7-2|few|TRBD2|TRBJ2-7
TGTGCCAGCAGCAAAACTAGCGGGGGCCACGAGCAGTACTTC
CASSKTSGGHEQYF
>TRBV4-1|few|TRBD2|TRBJ2-5
TGCGCCAGCAGCCAGCAACTAGCGGGGGAAGAGACCCAGTACTTC
CASSQQLAGEETQYF
>TRBV7-2|-|-|TRBJ2-7
TGTGCCAGCAGCTTAGGGAGGCCCTACGAGCAGTACTTC
CASSLGRPYEQYF
>TRBV7-8|few|-|TRBJ1-1
TGTGCCAGCAGCTTATGGGACGCGGCGGGCACTGAAGCTTTCTTT
CASSLWDAAGTEAFF
>TRBV20-1|few|-|TRBJ2-2
TGCAGTGCTAGCCGGGCCTTCCCTTATGCCGGGGAGCTGTTTTTT
CSASRAFPYAGELFF
>TRBV4-1|many|-|TRBJ2-7
TGCGCCAGCAGCCAGGACTTCTACGAGCAGTACTTC
CASSQDFYEQYF
>TRBV6-1|-|TRBD2|TRBJ2-5
TGTGCCAGCAGTGCTAGGACTAGCGGGGGGCTGAAACAAGAGACCCAGTACTTC
CASSARTSGGLKQETQYF
>TRBV6-5|-|TRBD2|TRBJ2-5
TGTGCCAGCAGGCCTAGACTAGCGTTTGGAGAGACCCAGTACTTC
CASRPRLAFGETQYF
>TRBV6-6|-|TRBD1|TRBJ2-3
TGTGCCATCCGACAGGGGGTGGTCACAGATACGCAGTATTTT
CAIRQGVVTDTQYF
>TRBV29-1|few|TRBD1|TRBJ1-1
TGCAGCGTTGCCCCGACAGGGCAGAACACTGAAGCTTTCTTT
CSVAPTGQNTEAFF
>TRBV12-3/TRBV12-4|-|TRBD2|TRBJ2-5
TGTGCCAGCAGTTCGCTACTAGCGGGGCGAGAGACCCAGTACTTC
CASSSLLAGRETQYF
>TRBV7-6|-|TRBD1|TRBJ2-1
TGTGCCAGCAGCATCCGCGGGGACAGGGTGGATGAGCAGTTCTTC
CASSIRGDRVDEQFF
>TRBV11-2|many|-|TRBJ2-7
TGTGCCAGCAGCCGCTGGACCTACGAGCAGTACTTC
CASSRWTYEQYF
>TRBV7-2|many|-|TRBJ1-2
TGTGCCAGCAGTACTATTTTGGACCTTTCCTATGGCTACACCTTC
CASSTILDLSYGYTF
>TRBV20-1|once|-|TRBJ1-1
TGCAGTGCAGAAAGGGGAGGGGGCACTGAAGCTTTCTTT
CSAERGGGTEAFF
>TRBV6-5|-|TRBD2|TRBJ2-3
TGTGCCAGCCGCCGGAGTAGCGGGGGGGCCTCGGATACGCAGTATTTT
CASRRSSGGASDTQYF
>TRBV4-3|-|TRBD1|TRBJ1-2
TGCGCCAGCAGCCCAGAATGGACAGGGGGGAGCTATGGCTACACCTTC
CASSPEWTGGSYGYTF
>TRBV7-2|-|TRBD2|TRBJ2-3
TGTGCCAGCAGCTTGCCCCGGCGGGAGGGGTTTAAGGGTACGCAGTATTTT
CASSLPRREGFKGTQYF
>TRBV12-3/TRBV12-4|few|TRBD2|TRBJ2-3
TGTGCCAGCAGCTCACCCTTCGGGGGGTTTTTCACAGATACGCAGTATTTT
CASSSPFGGFFTDTQYF
>TRBV7-9|-|TRBD1|TRBJ1-2
TGTGCCAGCAGCTTAGCCATCGCAGGGGGATTATATGGCTACACCTTC
CASSLAIAGGLYGYTF
>TRBV20-1|-|-|TRBJ2-5
TGCAGTGCTAGAGGAGTGGAGACCCAGTACTTC
CSARGVETQYF
>TRBV5-1|-|TRBD1|TRBJ2-3
TGCGCCAGCCAAAACAGGGGTTCTAGCACAGATACGCAGTATTTT
CASQNRGSSTDTQYF
>TRBV6-6|-|-|TRBJ1-2
TGTGCCAGCAGTTACTCGCCCCCCTGGAGTGGCTACACCTTC
CASSYSPPWSGYTF
>TRBV13|-|TRBD2|TRBJ2-3
TGTGCCACAGCTAGCGGATCCACAGATACGCAGTATTTT
CATASGSTDTQYF
>TRBV6-1|few|TRBD1|TRBJ1-5
TGTGCCACCGCAGGGGGCACGAATAGCAATCAGCCCCAGCATTTT
CATAGGTNSNQPQHF
>TRBV6-5|many|TRBD2|TRBJ2-3
TGTGCCAGCAGTTACTCTAGCGGGGTGGGAGATACGCAGTATTTT
CASSYSSGVGDTQYF
>TRBV5-1|few|TRBD2|TRBJ2-1
TGCGCCACCAGCGGGGGGGCGGATGAGCAGTTCTTC
CATSGGADEQFF
>TRBV24-1|-|TRBD1|TRBJ2-1
TGTGCCACCAGTGATTCGGACAGGTGGGAGCAGTTCTTC
CATSDSDRWEQFF
>TRBV7-2|many|-|TRBJ1-5
TGTGCCAGCAGCTCGGGCAATCAGCCCCAGCATTTT
CASSSGNQPQHF
>TRBV18|few|TRBD1|TRBJ1-1
TGTGCCAGCTCATCACAGGGGGCCACTGAAGCTTTCTTT
CASSSQGATEAFF
>TRBV4-2|few|-|TRBJ1-4
TGTGCCAGCAGCCAAGTCAATGAAAAACTGTTTTTT
CASSQVNEKLFF
>TRBV5-1|few|TRBD2|TRBJ2-5
TGCGCCAGCAGCCCCGGGACTAGCCTACGGGAGACCCAGTACTTC
CASSPGTSLRETQYF
>TRBV12-3/TRBV12-4|few|-|TRBJ1-1
TGTGCCAGCAGTAGCGGGTTCGGGAACACTGAAGCTTTCTTT
CASSSGFGNTEAFF
>TRBV7-3|-|-|TRBJ1-1
TGTGCCAGCAGCTTAACCGGCAGATCTGGGACTGAAGCTTTCTTT
CASSLTGRSGTEAFF